One and the same sample provided the 2 T cell receptor beta chains below, sequenced in a study of post-analysis software for immune sequencing data. Presence of unique molecular identifiers characterized the TCR beta cDNA libraries. TCRdb used MiXCR to reprocess the PCR reads, holding one entry per CDR3 protein. The table has 380,000 or so distinct CDR3 sequences, less than 40% seen once. These receptors have no known antigen. Study-level results: The study found TRBV5-6, TRBV5-1 and TRBV20-1 among a handful of TRBV segments more frequent in patients than controls.

Sequencing was performed on blood. These receptors all come from a girl aged 10 to 17 with multiple sclerosis.

V gene TRBV28 combines with J gene TRBJ2-1, with 7 bases aligning to TRBD1. The trim removed 3 bases at V and 5 bases at J, leaving 13 bases unmatched. The CDR3 consists of 17 residues. Germline V gives CDR1 MDHEN, CDR2 SYDVKM. CDR3 bases: TGTGCCAGCAGTTTTTGGGGGAAACAGGGGATAAACAATGAGCAGTTCTTC. Its protein product is CASSFWGKQGINNEQFF.

This chain links TRBV12-5 with TRBJ1-1; TRBD1 agrees at 7 bases. The CDR3 covers 15 residues. Per the germline V gene, CDR1 is LGHNT and CDR2 is FRNRAP. V dropped 5 bases and J dropped 5; count of bases not matched to a gene: 11. The CDR3 bases are TGTGCTAGTGGTCCTGTGGCAGGGGGATATACTGAAGCTTTCTTT. It encodes CASGPVAGGYTEAFF.